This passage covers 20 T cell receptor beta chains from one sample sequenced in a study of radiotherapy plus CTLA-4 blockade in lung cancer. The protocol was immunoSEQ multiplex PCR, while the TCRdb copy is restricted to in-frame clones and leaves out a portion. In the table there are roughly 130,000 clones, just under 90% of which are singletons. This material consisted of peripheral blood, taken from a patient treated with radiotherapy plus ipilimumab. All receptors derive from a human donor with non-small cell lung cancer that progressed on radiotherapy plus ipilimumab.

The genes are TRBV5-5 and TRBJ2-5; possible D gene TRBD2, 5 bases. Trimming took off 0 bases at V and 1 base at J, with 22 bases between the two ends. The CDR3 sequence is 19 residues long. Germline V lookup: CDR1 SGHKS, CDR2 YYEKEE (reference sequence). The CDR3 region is CASSLGWRGELGFQETQYF. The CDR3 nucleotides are TGTGCCAGCAGCTTGGGTTGGCGTGGGGAGCTGGGGTTCCAAGAGACCCAGTACTTC.

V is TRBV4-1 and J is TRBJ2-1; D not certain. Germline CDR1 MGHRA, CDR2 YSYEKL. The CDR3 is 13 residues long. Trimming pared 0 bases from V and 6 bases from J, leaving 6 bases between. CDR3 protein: CASSQDPSNEQFF. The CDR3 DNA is TGCGCCAGCAGCCAAGATCCCTCCAATGAGCAGTTCTTC.

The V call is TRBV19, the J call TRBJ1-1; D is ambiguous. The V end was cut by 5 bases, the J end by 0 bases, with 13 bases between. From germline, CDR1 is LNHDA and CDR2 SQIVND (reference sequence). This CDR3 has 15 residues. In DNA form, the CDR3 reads TGTGCCAGTAGTTCCAAGAGACGGATGAACACTGAAGCTTTCTTT. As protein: CASSSKRRMNTEAFF. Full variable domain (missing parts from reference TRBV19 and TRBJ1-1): DGGITQSPKYLFRKEGQNVTLSCEQNLNHDAMYWYRQDPGQGLRLIYYSQIVNDFQKGDIAEGYSVSREKKESFPLTVTSAQKNPTAFYLCASSSKRRMNTEAFFGQGTRLTVV.

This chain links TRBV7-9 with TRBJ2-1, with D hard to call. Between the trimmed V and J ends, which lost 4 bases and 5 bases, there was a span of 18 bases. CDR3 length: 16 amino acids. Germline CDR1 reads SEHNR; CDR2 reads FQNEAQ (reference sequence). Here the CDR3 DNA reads TGTGCCAGCAGCTCCCACTTTATCCAGACCGACAATGAGCAGTTCTTC. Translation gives CASSSHFIQTDNEQFF.

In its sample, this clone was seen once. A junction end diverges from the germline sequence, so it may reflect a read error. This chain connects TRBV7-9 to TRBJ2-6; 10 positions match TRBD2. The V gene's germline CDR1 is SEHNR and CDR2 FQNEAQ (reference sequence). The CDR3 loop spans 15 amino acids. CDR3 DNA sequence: TGTGCCAGCAGCCTAGCGGGGGCAGGGGCCAACGTCCTGACTTTC. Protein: CASSLAGAGANVLTF.

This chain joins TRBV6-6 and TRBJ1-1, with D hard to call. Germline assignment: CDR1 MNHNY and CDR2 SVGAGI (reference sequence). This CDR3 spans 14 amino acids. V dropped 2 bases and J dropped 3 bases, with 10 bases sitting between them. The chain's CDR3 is CASSYTSRDTEAFF. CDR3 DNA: TGTGCCAGCAGTTACACCTCGAGAGACACTGAAGCTTTCTTT.

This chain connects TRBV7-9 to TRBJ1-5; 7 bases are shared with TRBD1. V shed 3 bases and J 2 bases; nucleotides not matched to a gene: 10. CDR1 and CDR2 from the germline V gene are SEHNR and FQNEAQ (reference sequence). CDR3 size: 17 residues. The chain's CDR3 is CASSFSTGDRGNQPQHF. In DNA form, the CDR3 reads TGTGCCAGCAGCTTCAGTACAGGGGATCGGGGCAATCAGCCCCAGCATTTT. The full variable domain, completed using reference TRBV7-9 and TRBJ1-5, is DTGVSQNPRHKITKRGQNVTFRCDPISEHNRLYWYRQTLGQGPEFLTYFQNEAQLEKSRLLSDRFSAERPKGSFSTLEIQRTEQGDSAMYLCASSFSTGDRGNQPQHFGDGTRLSIL.

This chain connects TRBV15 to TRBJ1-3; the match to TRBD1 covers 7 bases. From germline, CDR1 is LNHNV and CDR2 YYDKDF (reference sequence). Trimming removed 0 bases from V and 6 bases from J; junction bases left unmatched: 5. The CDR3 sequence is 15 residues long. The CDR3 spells CATSRELTGTNTIYF. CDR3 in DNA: TGTGCCACCAGCAGAGAATTGACAGGGACAAACACCATATATTTT.

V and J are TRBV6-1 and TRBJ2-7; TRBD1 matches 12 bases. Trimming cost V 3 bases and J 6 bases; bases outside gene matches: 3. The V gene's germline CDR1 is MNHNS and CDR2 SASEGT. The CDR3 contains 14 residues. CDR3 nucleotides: TGTGCCAGCAGTGACCGGGACAGGGGGCCCGAGCAGTACTTC. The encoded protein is CASSDRDRGPEQYF.

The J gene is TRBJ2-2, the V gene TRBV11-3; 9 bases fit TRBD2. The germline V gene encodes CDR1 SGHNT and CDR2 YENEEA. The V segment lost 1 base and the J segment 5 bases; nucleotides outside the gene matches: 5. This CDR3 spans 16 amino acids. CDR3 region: CASSLVLAGNTGELFF. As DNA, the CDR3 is TGTGCCAGCAGCTTAGTGCTAGCGGGAAATACCGGGGAGCTGTTTTTT. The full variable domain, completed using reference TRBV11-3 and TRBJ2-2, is EAGVVQSPRYKIIEKKQPVAFWCNPISGHNTLYWYLQNLGQGPELLIRYENEEAVDDSQLPKDRFSAERLKGVDSTLKIQPAELGDSAVYLCASSLVLAGNTGELFFGEGSRLTVL.

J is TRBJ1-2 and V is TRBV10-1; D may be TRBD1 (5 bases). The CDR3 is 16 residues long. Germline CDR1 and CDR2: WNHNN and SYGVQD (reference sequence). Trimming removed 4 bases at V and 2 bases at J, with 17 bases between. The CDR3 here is CASSAPLAGGNYGYTF. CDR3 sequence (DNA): TGCGCCAGCAGTGCTCCTTTGGCCGGGGGGAACTATGGCTACACCTTC.

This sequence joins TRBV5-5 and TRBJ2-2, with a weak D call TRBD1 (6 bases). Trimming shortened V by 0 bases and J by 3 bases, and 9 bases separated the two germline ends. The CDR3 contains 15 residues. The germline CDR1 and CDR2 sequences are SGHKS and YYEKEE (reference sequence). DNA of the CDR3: TGTGCCAGCAGCTTGGTGGGACACTACACCGGGGAGCTGTTTTTT. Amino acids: CASSLVGHYTGELFF.

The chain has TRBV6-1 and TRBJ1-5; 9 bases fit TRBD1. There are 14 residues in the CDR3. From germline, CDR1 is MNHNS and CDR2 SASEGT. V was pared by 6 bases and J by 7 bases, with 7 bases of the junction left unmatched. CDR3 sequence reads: CASRAGQGSQPQHF. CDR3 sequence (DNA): TGTGCCAGCAGAGCGGGACAGGGTAGCCAGCCCCAGCATTTT.

CDR3 in DNA: TGTGCCAGCAGCGTAATGGGCACAGGCGGACCTAAAAACATTCAGTACTTC. Translating it yields CASSVMGTGGPKNIQYF. The chain combines TRBV9 with TRBJ2-4; possibly TRBD1 for D (5 bases). Trimming removed 1 base from V and 4 bases from J, with 18 bases in between. The CDR3 consists of 17 residues. Germline V gives CDR1 SGDLS, CDR2 YYNGEE.

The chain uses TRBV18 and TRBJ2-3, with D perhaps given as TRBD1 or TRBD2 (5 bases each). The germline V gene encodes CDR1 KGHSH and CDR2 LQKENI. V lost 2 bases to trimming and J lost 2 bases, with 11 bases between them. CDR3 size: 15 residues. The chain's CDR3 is CASSPWDGATDTQYF. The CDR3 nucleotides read TGTGCCAGCTCACCATGGGACGGGGCCACAGATACGCAGTATTTT.

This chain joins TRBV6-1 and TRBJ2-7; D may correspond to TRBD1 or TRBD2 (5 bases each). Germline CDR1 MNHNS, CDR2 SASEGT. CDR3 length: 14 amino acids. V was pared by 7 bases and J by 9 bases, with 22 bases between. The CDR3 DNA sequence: TGTGCCAGCATCTTCCGGGACCAAATTTCGGCGCAGTACTTC. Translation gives CASIFRDQISAQYF.

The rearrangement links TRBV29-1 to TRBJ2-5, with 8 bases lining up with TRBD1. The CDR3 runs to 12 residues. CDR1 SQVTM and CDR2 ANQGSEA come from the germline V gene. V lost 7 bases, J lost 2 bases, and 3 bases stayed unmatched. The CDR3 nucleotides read TGCAGCGGGTACAGGGGGCAAGAGACCCAGTACTTC. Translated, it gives CSGYRGQETQYF.

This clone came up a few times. The CDR3 DNA follows: TGCGCCAGCAGCCTTCATCCCTCAACAGATACGCAGTATTTT. This gives the protein CASSLHPSTDTQYF. The chain combines TRBV5-1 with TRBJ2-3; D gene uncertain. V lost 4 bases, J lost 3 bases, and 12 bases lay in between. This CDR3 has 14 amino acids. CDR1 and CDR2 (germline): SGHRS, YFSETQ.

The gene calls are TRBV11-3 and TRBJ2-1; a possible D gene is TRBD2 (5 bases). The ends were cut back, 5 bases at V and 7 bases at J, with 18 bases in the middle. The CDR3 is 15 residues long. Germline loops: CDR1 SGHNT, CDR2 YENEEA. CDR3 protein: CASSAQRGSQNEQFF. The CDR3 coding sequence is TGTGCCAGCAGCGCTCAGAGAGGGAGCCAGAATGAGCAGTTCTTC.

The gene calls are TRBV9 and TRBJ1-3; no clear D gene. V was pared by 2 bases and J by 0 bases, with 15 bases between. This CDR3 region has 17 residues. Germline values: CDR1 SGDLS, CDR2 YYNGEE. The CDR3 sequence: CASSVIPAGLSGNTIYF. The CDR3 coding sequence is TGTGCCAGCAGCGTCATTCCGGCCGGCCTCTCTGGAAACACCATATATTTT.